One sample yielded the 12 T cell receptor beta chains listed below, sequenced in a study of T cell changes during pregnancy in multiple sclerosis. Only in-frame clones appear in the TCRdb table, and some are missing; sequencing was by immunoSEQ multiplex PCR. Among some 63,000 clones listed, 91% were seen once. Sample: peripheral blood, taken before pregnancy. The receptors shown here come from a female donor with multiple sclerosis, enrolled in a pregnancy study.

The chain links TRBV27 to TRBJ1-1; D may be TRBD1 (5 bases). The CDR3 is 15 residues long. The V end was cut by 3 bases, the J end by 1 base, with 12 bases between. Germline loops: CDR1 MNHEY, CDR2 SMNVEV (reference sequence). The CDR3 nucleotides read TGTGCCAGCAGTTTGAGCCTCGGACAGAACACTGAAGCTTTCTTT. It is translated as CASSLSLGQNTEAFF.

V and J are TRBV7-8 and TRBJ2-7, with 11 bases lining up with TRBD2. CDR1 and CDR2 (germline): SGHVS, FQNEAQ. Trimming removed 2 bases from V and 0 bases from J; junction bases left unmatched: 9. This CDR3 contains 18 residues. The CDR3 loop is CASSLFTSGGIGSYEQYF. The CDR3 DNA reads as TGTGCCAGCAGCTTATTCACTAGCGGGGGAATCGGCTCCTACGAGCAGTACTTC.

This chain uses TRBV2 with TRBJ2-5; D may be TRBD1 (6 bases). CDR3 length equals 15 residues. Trimming removed 6 bases from V and 5 bases from J, with 19 bases in between. CDR1 and CDR2 from the germline V gene are SNHLY and FYNNEI. In nucleotides, the CDR3 is TGTGCCAGCAGAGTAGGTGCAGGGGAAGGGGAGACCCAGTACTTC. Its protein product is CASRVGAGEGETQYF. Based on the CDR3 plus reference TRBV2 and TRBJ2-5, the full variable domain is EPEVTQTPSHQVTQMGQEVILRCVPISNHLYFYWYRQILGQKVEFLVSFYNNEISEKSEIFDDQFSVERPDGSNFTLKIRSTKLEDSAMYFCASRVGAGEGETQYFGPGTRLLVL.

The chain carries TRBV6-5 and TRBJ1-4, with TRBD1 matching 8 bases. Germline V gene sequence: CDR1 MNHEY, CDR2 SVGAGI. There are 12 residues in the CDR3. After removal of 8 bases from V and 7 bases from J, the junction contained 3 bases not matched to a gene. The CDR3 loop reads CASGDRGEKLFF. CDR3 bases: TGTGCCAGCGGCGACAGGGGTGAAAAACTGTTTTTT.

This clone was recorded a few times. This chain joins TRBV9 and TRBJ1-3; 11 bases are shared with TRBD1. Germline V lookup: CDR1 SGDLS, CDR2 YYNGEE. The CDR3 contains 17 residues. With V trimmed by 4 bases and J by 1 base, 7 bases remained unmatched. CDR3 residues: CASSPRDRGASGNTIYF. In DNA form, the CDR3 reads TGTGCCAGCAGCCCCCGGGACAGGGGGGCATCTGGAAACACCATATATTTT.

The gene calls are TRBV4-1 and TRBJ1-1; D remains ambiguous. The germline gives CDR1 MGHRA, CDR2 YSYEKL. V shed 4 bases and J shed 1 base, with 10 bases lying between them. This CDR3 has 14 amino acids. In nucleotides, the CDR3 is TGCGCCAGCAGCCTCGGGGTTCCGAACACTGAAGCTTTCTTT. Residues: CASSLGVPNTEAFF.

The chain uses TRBV7-6 and TRBJ2-5; 7 bases are shared with TRBD2. Per germline, CDR1 SGHVS and CDR2 FNYEAQ. With 5 bases clipped from V and 1 base from J, the junction kept 10 bases outside the gene matches. The CDR3 runs to 16 residues. The CDR3 DNA sequence: TGTGCCAGCAGCCCACTTAGCGCGGGGGTCCAAGAGACCCAGTACTTC. This encodes CASSPLSAGVQETQYF.

The CDR3 nucleotides read TGTGCCAGCAGCCAACTTATACCCGGACAGGGACAAAACATTCAGTACTTC. It translates to CASSQLIPGQGQNIQYF. The genes are TRBV2 and TRBJ2-4; 8 bases fit TRBD1. V trimming: 6 bases; J trimming: 5 bases; junction bases outside the gene matches: 15. The CDR3 contains 17 residues. Germline CDR1 is SNHLY and CDR2 is FYNNEI.

This chain joins TRBV25-1 and TRBJ2-5; the D gene is possibly TRBD2 (6 bases). Germline CDR1 is MGHDK and CDR2 is SYGVNS. The CDR3 consists of 12 residues. Trimming left V 7 bases short and J 4 bases short, with 10 bases between. CDR3 sequence reads: CASTRRGETQYF. In nucleotides, the CDR3 is TGTGCCAGCACTCGGCGGGGAGAGACCCAGTACTTC.

The chain recombines TRBV9 with TRBJ1-2; TRBD1 is a possible D gene (5 bases). The CDR3 covers 16 residues. V lost 3 bases and J 4 bases, leaving 19 bases between the germline ends. In germline, CDR1 is SGDLS, CDR2 YYNGEE. DNA for the CDR3: TGTGCCAGCAGCGGGGAGGGGCTGGGGAGGCTCTATGGCTACACCTTC. Protein: CASSGEGLGRLYGYTF. The full variable domain, completed using reference TRBV9 and TRBJ1-2, is DSGVTQTPKHLITATGQRVTLRCSPRSGDLSVYWYQQSLDQGLQFLIQYYNGEERAKGNILERFSAQQFPDLHSELNLSSLELGDSALYFCASSGEGLGRLYGYTFGSGTRLTVV.

V and J are TRBV7-3 and TRBJ2-7, with TRBD2 matching over 8 bases. Germline lookup yields CDR1 SGHTA and CDR2 FQGTGA. This CDR3 has 13 amino acids. J lost 6 bases, V lost 11 bases, and 12 bases had no gene match. The CDR3 nucleotides read TGTGCCTCCATGGCCGGGGGGGCAGGCGAGCAGTACTTC. Encoded protein: CASMAGGAGEQYF.

This chain connects TRBV19 to TRBJ1-2; 7 bases are shared with TRBD1. CDR1 and CDR2 from the germline V gene are LNHDA and SQIVND (reference sequence). CDR3 length: 16 amino acids. V was pared by 4 bases and J by 8 bases, with 16 bases of the junction left unmatched. DNA for the CDR3: TGTGCCAGTAGTAGCCCCCGGGACAGTAATTCTAGGGGCTACACCTTC. Protein: CASSSPRDSNSRGYTF.